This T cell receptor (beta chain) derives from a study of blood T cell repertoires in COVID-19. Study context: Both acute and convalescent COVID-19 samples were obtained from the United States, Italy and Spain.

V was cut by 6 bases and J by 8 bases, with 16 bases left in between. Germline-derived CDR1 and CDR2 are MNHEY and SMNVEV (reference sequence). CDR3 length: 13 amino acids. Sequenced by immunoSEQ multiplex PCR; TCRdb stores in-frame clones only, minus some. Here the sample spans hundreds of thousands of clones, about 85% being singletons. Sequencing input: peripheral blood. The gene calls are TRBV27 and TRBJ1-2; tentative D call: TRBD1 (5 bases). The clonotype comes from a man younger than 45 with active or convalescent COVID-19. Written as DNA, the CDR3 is TGTGCCAGCAGGACGGCGGGGCGGGGGGGCTACACCTTC. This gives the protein CASRTAGRGGYTF.